The TCR beta chain under discussion was sequenced for a study of T cell responses to AZD1222 COVID-19 vaccine. Study results and caveats: Regions 160-218 and 743-854 held dominance among vaccine-associated CD4 TCRs, which spanned spike. When two AZD1222 doses had been given, Spike-specific TCR breadth and depth rose.

Germline V gives CDR1 SGHNT, CDR2 YYREEE (reference sequence). V shed 0 bases and J shed 5 bases, with 11 bases lying between them. The CDR3 totals 14 residues. TCRdb's table, derived via immunoSEQ multiplex PCR, lists solely in-frame clones and lacks some. This table has 250,000 to 300,000 clones, 94% appearing once. To note about this clone: Its specificity is not known.

This clonotype originated in an adult who received the AZD1222 COVID-19 vaccine. The input for sequencing was peripheral blood, taken 28 days after the second AZD1222 dose. The J gene is TRBJ1-2, the V gene TRBV5-4; weak D call: TRBD1 (6 bases). This CDR3 reads CASSLAEGGYGYTF. In DNA form, the CDR3 reads TGTGCCAGCAGCTTGGCCGAGGGGGGTTATGGCTACACCTTC.